Shown below are 30 T cell receptor beta chains from a single sample sequenced in a study of T cells after somatic rescue of genetic block. Measured with immunoSEQ multiplex PCR; TCRdb has only the in-frame clones, and not every one. The table has approximately 65,000 clones, under 95% seen once; the top ten hold just under 3%. Sequencing was carried out using peripheral blood mononuclear cells (PBMCs). These TCRs come from a man aged 40-49 years.

The rearrangement uses TRBV6-5 and TRBJ2-7; 7 positions agree with TRBD2. Unmatched junction bases numbered 12, after V lost 6 bases and J lost 4 bases. The CDR3 totals 15 residues. Looked up from germline, CDR1 is MNHEY and CDR2 is SVGAGI. This CDR3 reads CASSERGLLKYEQYF. The CDR3 DNA sequence: TGTGCCAGCAGCGAGCGGGGACTCCTTAAATACGAGCAGTACTTC.

This chain uses TRBV19 with TRBJ2-3; 8 bases align to TRBD1. Trimming removed 3 bases from V and 5 bases from J; junction bases left unmatched: 4. This CDR3 has 14 residues. The germline V gene encodes CDR1 LNHDA and CDR2 SQIVND (reference sequence). For the CDR3, the DNA is TGTGCCAGTAGTATGACAGGGGACAGAGATACGCAGTATTTT. Its translation is CASSMTGDRDTQYF.

The chain has TRBV7-2 and TRBJ1-2; TRBD1 matches 7 bases. Germline assignment: CDR1 SGHTA and CDR2 FQGNSA. The junction had 17 bases not matched to a gene; V was cut back by 5 bases and J by 8 bases. This CDR3 contains 16 residues. Here the CDR3 reads CASSGRTGTALSGYTF. The CDR3 DNA follows: TGTGCCAGCAGCGGACGCACCGGGACAGCCCTATCCGGCTACACCTTC.

The chain recombines TRBV2 with TRBJ1-1; TRBD1 matches 8 bases. The germline CDR1 and CDR2 sequences are SNHLY and FYNNEI. This CDR3 has 19 residues. The V gene end was trimmed by 4 bases and the J gene end by 0 bases; junction bases not matched to a gene: 16. CDR3 amino acids: CASSVETGAKAPMNTEAFF. The CDR3 nucleotides read TGTGCCAGCAGTGTCGAGACAGGGGCCAAGGCACCTATGAACACTGAAGCTTTCTTT.

This chain connects TRBV6-1 to TRBJ2-7; 8 positions agree with TRBD1. The V and J ends lost 5 bases and 0 bases, in that order; junction bases with no gene match: 6. The CDR3 consists of 15 residues. The germline V gene encodes CDR1 MNHNS and CDR2 SASEGT. The CDR3 protein is CASSQDRALSYEQYF. The CDR3 nucleotides are TGTGCCAGCAGTCAGGACAGGGCCCTCTCCTACGAGCAGTACTTC.

This chain uses TRBV5-1 with TRBJ2-7; TRBD1 matches 7 bases. J lost 5 bases, V lost 4 bases, and 6 bases had no gene match. The CDR3 contains 13 residues. CDR1 and CDR2 from the germline V gene are SGHRS and YFSETQ. CDR3 residues: CASSLRQGDEQYF. The CDR3 DNA follows: TGCGCCAGCAGCCTAAGACAGGGCGACGAGCAGTACTTC.

The J gene is TRBJ2-5, the V gene TRBV5-1; D remains ambiguous. The length of the CDR3 is 14 residues. V was shortened by 0 bases and J by 4 bases, with 10 bases between the two germline ends. Germline CDR1 is SGHRS and CDR2 is YFSETQ. This CDR3 reads CASSLADVTETQYF. The CDR3 DNA sequence: TGCGCCAGCAGCTTGGCCGACGTGACAGAGACCCAGTACTTC.

This clone was recorded only once. The rearrangement links TRBV7-9 to TRBJ2-1, with D possibly being TRBD1 (5 bases). Germline loops: CDR1 SEHNR, CDR2 FQNEAQ (reference sequence). The CDR3 has 15 amino acids. V lost 1 base and J 3 bases, leaving 10 bases between the germline ends. CDR3 residues: CASSLGGQGYNEQFF. The DNA of the CDR3 is TGTGCCAGCAGCTTAGGTGGTCAGGGCTACAATGAGCAGTTCTTC. Supplemented by reference TRBV7-9 and TRBJ2-1, the full variable domain reads DTGVSQNPRHKITKRGQNVTFRCDPISEHNRLYWYRQTLGQGPEFLTYFQNEAQLEKSRLLSDRFSAERPKGSFSTLEIQRTEQGDSAMYLCASSLGGQGYNEQFFGPGTRLTVL.

The rearrangement links TRBV7-9 to TRBJ1-1; D not resolved. Trimming stripped 1 base from V and 2 bases from J, with 14 bases between. Germline assignment: CDR1 SEHNR and CDR2 FQNEAQ (reference sequence). The CDR3 has 16 residues. CDR3 region: CASSLGMDLFNTEAFF. As DNA, the CDR3 is TGTGCCAGCAGCTTAGGGATGGACCTTTTTAACACTGAAGCTTTCTTT.

The J gene is TRBJ2-7, the V gene TRBV27; D call uncertain. Germline V gives CDR1 MNHEY, CDR2 SMNVEV (reference sequence). Trimming took 0 bases from V and 3 from J, leaving 18 bases between them. This CDR3 comprises 17 residues. For the CDR3, the DNA is TGTGCCAGCAGTTTATCTCTCCTGTCAGCCCGGAACTACGAGCAGTACTTC. Amino acid sequence: CASSLSLLSARNYEQYF.

The genes are TRBV16 and TRBJ2-1; 7 bases match TRBD2. The V and J ends lost 4 bases and 6 bases, in that order; junction bases with no gene match: 9. The germline CDR1 and CDR2 sequences are KGHSY and FQNENV. The length of the CDR3 is 15 residues. CDR3: CASSPYIGGINEQFF. CDR3 DNA sequence: TGTGCCAGCAGCCCCTATATCGGGGGGATCAATGAGCAGTTCTTC.

This clone was observed a single time. The chain links TRBV5-1 to TRBJ2-3; the D gene is possibly TRBD1 (6 bases). Germline CDR1 and CDR2: SGHRS and YFSETQ. Trimming pared 4 bases from V and 3 bases from J, leaving 9 bases between. The CDR3 is made up of 13 amino acids. DNA for the CDR3: TGCGCCAGCAGCGCCGGGACAACAGATACGCAGTATTTT. Its protein is CASSAGTTDTQYF. The full variable domain, in which reference TRBV5-1 and TRBJ2-3 provide the parts outside the CDR3, is KAGVTQTPRYLIKTRGQQVTLSCSPISGHRSVSWYQQTPGQGLQFLFEYFSETQRNKGNFPGRFSGRQFSNSRSEMNVSTLELGDSALYLCASSAGTTDTQYFGPGTRLTVL.

The J gene is TRBJ2-7, the V gene TRBV6-1, with D perhaps matching TRBD1 (7 bases). The V gene lost 6 bases and the J gene lost 5 bases, with 17 bases spanning the gap. CDR3 length: 14 amino acids. The germline V gene encodes CDR1 MNHNS and CDR2 SASEGT. The CDR3 region is CASRVVEGANEQYF. The CDR3 bases are TGTGCCAGCAGGGTGGTGGAGGGGGCCAACGAGCAGTACTTC.

The chain recombines TRBV4-1 with TRBJ2-1; 14 bases map to TRBD2. V was clipped by 2 bases and J by 7 bases; unmatched bases: 13. In germline, CDR1 is MGHRA, CDR2 YSYEKL. CDR3 length: 19 amino acids. The CDR3 DNA is TGCGCCAGCAGCCAACCCTCGACTAGCGGGAGGGCTATTAATAATGAGCAGTTCTTC. Encoded protein: CASSQPSTSGRAINNEQFF.

The chain carries TRBV27 and TRBJ2-3, with D perhaps assigned TRBD1 or TRBD2 (7 bases each). Germline V gene lookup returns CDR1 MNHEY and CDR2 SMNVEV (reference sequence). This CDR3 contains 15 residues. The V end lost 5 bases, the J end lost 6 bases, and 18 bases lay between the germline ends. The CDR3: CASSLPGRGGDTQYF. CDR3 DNA: TGTGCCAGCAGTCTCCCAGGCAGGGGGGGGGATACGCAGTATTTT.

This sequence joins TRBV7-3 and TRBJ2-5; D gene uncertain. From germline, CDR1 is SGHTA and CDR2 FQGTGA. This CDR3 has 15 amino acids. Trimming took off 1 base at V and 9 bases at J, with 18 bases between the two ends. Here the CDR3 reads CASSLMGSSREAQYF. The DNA for the CDR3 is TGTGCCAGCAGCTTAATGGGCAGTTCAAGAGAAGCCCAGTACTTC.

The V call is TRBV5-4, the J call TRBJ1-2, with TRBD1 as a possible D gene (5 bases). In germline, CDR1 is SGHNT, CDR2 YYREEE (reference sequence). The V and J ends lost 2 bases and 6 bases respectively, with 11 bases between them. The CDR3 sequence is 13 residues long. The CDR3 region is CASSFAAGDGYTF. In nucleotides, the CDR3 is TGTGCCAGCAGCTTCGCGGCGGGGGATGGCTACACCTTC.

This clone was seen once. The V call is TRBV5-1, the J call TRBJ2-2; D remains ambiguous. Per germline, CDR1 SGHRS and CDR2 YFSETQ. Trimming took off 8 bases at V and 7 bases at J, with 6 bases between the two ends. The CDR3 sequence is 10 residues long. In nucleotides, the CDR3 is TGCGCCAGTTACAACGGGGAGCTGTTTTTT. Residues: CASYNGELFF.

CDR3 coding DNA: TGTGCCAGTGAAGCCGGGACAGGGGGGTACGAGCAGTACTTC. Protein product: CASEAGTGGYEQYF. The genes are TRBV19 and TRBJ2-7, with TRBD1 identical over 11 bases. The length of the CDR3 is 14 residues. J lost 4 bases, V lost 8 bases, and 7 bases had no gene match. From germline, CDR1 is LNHDA and CDR2 SQIVND (reference sequence).

This clone was observed a single time. The V call is TRBV23-1, the J call TRBJ1-5; possibly TRBD1 for D (5 bases). TRBV23-1 is identified as an open reading frame with a role that is uncertain. V lost 10 bases and J lost 2, with 18 bases in between. The CDR3 runs 15 residues. The DNA of the CDR3 is TGCGCCATTCGGGGGGAGGGCAGGGGCAATCAGCCCCAGCATTTT. It encodes CAIRGEGRGNQPQHF.

V is TRBV18 and J is TRBJ1-5; D is undetermined. Trimming took off 3 bases at V and 4 bases at J, with 13 bases between the two ends. Germline values: CDR1 KGHSH, CDR2 LQKENI. The CDR3 has 15 residues. The CDR3 DNA is TGTGCCAGCTCACCGGATTCGGCGAGTAATCAGCCCCAGCATTTT. Translating gives CASSPDSASNQPQHF.

The rearrangement links TRBV5-1 to TRBJ2-7, with D possibly matching TRBD2 (6 bases). This CDR3 region has 16 residues. Per germline, CDR1 SGHRS and CDR2 YFSETQ. Between the trimmed V and J ends, which lost 0 bases and 0 bases, there was a span of 13 bases. The CDR3, as DNA: TGCGCCAGCAGCTTGGTAAGATTAGCGGCCTCCTACGAGCAGTACTTC. Translation gives CASSLVRLAASYEQYF.

This sequence joins TRBV28 and TRBJ1-5; TRBD1 aligns across 7 bases. Per the germline V gene, CDR1 is MDHEN and CDR2 is SYDVKM. V lost 7 bases to trimming and J lost 4 bases; unmatched junction nucleotides: 10. The CDR3 has 15 amino acids. Here the CDR3 DNA reads TGTGCCAGCACCCCCGGACAGGCGAGTAATCAGCCCCAGCATTTT. It yields the protein CASTPGQASNQPQHF.

The chain links TRBV9 to TRBJ1-2; TRBD1 agrees at 10 bases. Trimming cost V 2 bases and J 7 bases; bases outside gene matches: 11. The germline V gene has CDR1 SGDLS and CDR2 YYNGEE. The CDR3 runs to 16 residues. CDR3 bases: TGTGCCAGCAGCGTGAGCCGGGACAGGGGATTAAGTGGCTACACCTTC. Encoded protein: CASSVSRDRGLSGYTF.

The chain uses TRBV18 and TRBJ2-3; D is perhaps TRBD1 (5 bases). V was shortened by 3 bases and J by 0 bases, with 10 bases between the two germline ends. The CDR3 contains 15 residues. Germline V gene sequence: CDR1 KGHSH, CDR2 LQKENI. The CDR3 bases are TGTGCCAGCTCACCCCCAGGGAAGAGCACAGATACGCAGTATTTT. This encodes CASSPPGKSTDTQYF.

The chain couples TRBV30 to TRBJ1-6; no clear D. V was clipped by 3 bases and J by 3 bases, with 9 bases between them. This CDR3 is 14 amino acids long. CDR1 is GTSNPN and CDR2 is SVGIG in the germline V gene (reference sequence). In DNA form, the CDR3 reads TGTGCCTGGAGGTTCCGGGTCTATAATTCACCCCTCCACTTT. Protein product: CAWRFRVYNSPLHF. Drawing the rest from reference TRBV30 and TRBJ1-6, the complete variable domain is SQTIHQWPATLVQPVGSPLSLECTVEGTSNPNLYWYRQAAGRGLQLLFYSVGIGQISSEVPQNLSASRPQDRQFILSSKKLLLSDSGFYLCAWRFRVYNSPLHFGNGTRLTVT.

V usage is TRBV13 and J usage is TRBJ2-1; 11 bases are a match to TRBD1. V shed 6 bases and J 4 bases; nucleotides not matched to a gene: 8. Germline V gene sequence: CDR1 PRHDT, CDR2 FYEKMQ (reference sequence). The CDR3 covers 16 residues. The CDR3 nucleotides read TGTGCCAGCAGTTCCGGGACAGGGGGGAGGTACAATGAGCAGTTCTTC. Encoded protein: CASSSGTGGRYNEQFF.

CDR3 coding DNA: TGTGCCAGTAGAAAGGGGGCCACTGAAGCTTTCTTT. It translates to CASRKGATEAFF. This rearrangement joins TRBV19 to TRBJ1-1, with 7 positions matching TRBD1. The trim removed 6 bases at V and 4 bases at J, leaving 2 bases unmatched. Per germline, CDR1 LNHDA and CDR2 SQIVND (reference sequence). The CDR3 runs 12 residues.

This clone was seen a single time. CDR3 DNA sequence: TGCGCCAGCAGCCAAGATGGGGGGTTTTACACTGAAGCTTTCTTT. Protein: CASSQDGGFYTEAFF. This chain connects TRBV4-3 to TRBJ1-1; the D gene is possibly TRBD1 (5 bases). The CDR3 covers 15 residues. V shed 0 bases and J shed 3 bases, with 11 bases lying between them. Germline CDR1 is LGHNA and CDR2 is YSLEER.

This clone was recorded only once. The rearrangement joins TRBV6-6 to TRBJ2-5; the D gene is possibly TRBD1 (6 bases). Germline lookup yields CDR1 MNHNY and CDR2 SVGAGI (reference sequence). Trimming took off 7 bases at V and 11 bases at J, with 14 bases between the two ends. The CDR3 contains 11 residues. CDR3 coding DNA: TGTGCCAGCAAGGATTTCCAGGGGCAGTACTTC. It translates to CASKDFQGQYF.